This T cell receptor beta chain stems from a study of T cell changes during pregnancy in multiple sclerosis. Germline V gene lookup returns CDR1 MNHNS and CDR2 SASEGT. Trimming removed 2 bases at V and 4 bases at J, with 8 bases between. This CDR3 region has 14 residues. The method was immunoSEQ multiplex PCR; TCRdb's version includes in-frame clones alone and lacks a portion of them. There are about 83,000 clones in the sample; around 90% occur only once, and about 3.8% lies in the top ten. This TCR was recovered from a female donor in good health, serving as a control in a pregnancy study. Some clones in this sample may be carry-over from other donors' samples. The specimen was PBMCs, collected in the first trimester of pregnancy. This chain uses TRBV6-1 with TRBJ1-4; no firm D call. CDR3 in amino acids: CASSELQSNEKLFF. The CDR3, as DNA: TGTGCCAGCAGTGAATTACAGAGTAATGAAAAACTGTTTTTT.